This T cell receptor beta chain came from a study of CD8 T cells in ankylosing spondylitis. This CDR3 spans 18 amino acids. Germline CDR1 SGHRS, CDR2 YFSETQ. V shed 2 bases and J 7 bases; nucleotides not matched to a gene: 14. TCRdb re-called the 5' RACE reads through MiXCR, storing one row per CDR3 protein. The table includes more than 300,000 distinct CDR3 sequences, roughly 12% detected once. Study-wide findings and caveats: The authors found the disease-linked clones to be CD8+ and relatively rare in peripheral blood. A motif of under 10 highly homologous TCR beta variants was seen as apparently characteristic of ankylosing spondylitis blood.

This clonotype was found many times. Antigen specificity is unknown. The receptor's source is a female donor with ankylosing spondylitis or in good health (not recorded which). The rearrangement uses TRBV5-1 and TRBJ2-1; TRBD2 matches at 11 bases. Sequenced input: blood, either unsorted or a sorted T cell fraction (not recorded which). CDR3 coding DNA: TGCGCCAGCAGCTTAGGGACTAGCGGAGTCCCCAAAGGGAATGAGCAGTTCTTC. Its protein is CASSLGTSGVPKGNEQFF.